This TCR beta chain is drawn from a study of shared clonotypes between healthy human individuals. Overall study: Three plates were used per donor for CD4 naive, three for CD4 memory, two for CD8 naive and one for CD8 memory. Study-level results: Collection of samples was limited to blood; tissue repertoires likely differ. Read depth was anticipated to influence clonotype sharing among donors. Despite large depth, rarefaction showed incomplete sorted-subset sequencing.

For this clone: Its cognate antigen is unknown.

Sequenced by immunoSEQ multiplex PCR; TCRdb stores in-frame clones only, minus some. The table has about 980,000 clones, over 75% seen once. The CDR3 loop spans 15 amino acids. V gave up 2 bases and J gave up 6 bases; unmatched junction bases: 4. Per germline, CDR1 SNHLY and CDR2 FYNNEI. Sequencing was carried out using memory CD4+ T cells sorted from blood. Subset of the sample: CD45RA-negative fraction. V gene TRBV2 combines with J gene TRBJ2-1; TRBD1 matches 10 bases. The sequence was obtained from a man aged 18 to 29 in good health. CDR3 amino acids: CASSETWTGGNEQFF. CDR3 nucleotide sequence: TGTGCCAGCAGTGAAACTTGGACAGGGGGCAATGAGCAGTTCTTC.